The entry below gives a single T cell receptor (beta chain) sequence along with its context. CDR1 and CDR2 (germline): LGHDT, YNNKEL (reference sequence). Trimming pared 3 bases from V and 7 bases from J, leaving 7 bases between. The CDR3 has 11 residues. Unique molecular identifiers tagged the TCRbeta library. TCRdb re-called the PCR reads with MiXCR, one entry per CDR3 protein. Here the sample spans just over 950,000 distinct CDR3 sequences, around 30% being singletons. This entry is derived from a study of T-cell reconstitution after alpha-beta-depleted transplantation in children. This rearrangement joins TRBV3-1 to TRBJ2-7, with D possibly being TRBD1 or TRBD2 (5 bases each). The TCR sequence derives from a boy under two years old who had a stem cell transplant for SCID, so the T cells may come from the graft donor. Sequencing was performed on PBMCs, mostly from graft donor cells, taken 360 days after TCRalphabeta/CD19-depleted stem cell transplant. The CDR3 nucleotides read TGTGCCAGCAGCCAGTGGGGGGAGCAGTACTTC. Its translation is CASSQWGEQYF.